This T cell receptor beta chain was sequenced during a study of a mutant IDH1 vaccine in newly diagnosed glioma listed by TCRdb under 2021. Concerning the study at large: Vaccination started 4-6 weeks after radiotherapy alone, or was given together with temozolomide cycles in the groups whose treatment included chemotherapy. For exploratory analyses, some 24 treated patients had longitudinal TCRB deep sequencing done wherever samples were available. The week-35 safety follow-up was designated visit V12, and the week-47 end of study was designated visit V13. Of the approximately 34 patients who were treated, about 62% were male and around 40% were female, and the mean age was approximately 40 years. Peripheral blood samples were drawn at six visits, namely V03 (baseline), V05, V07, V10, V12 and V13. Prior to enrollment, patients had been given standard therapy consisting of radiotherapy alone, temozolomide alone, or radiochemotherapy with temozolomide, with the combination given to most patients.

The time point label, as the study defines it: week 35, safety follow-up. A 20-mer mutant IDH1 peptide at 300 micrograms in Montanide made up each vaccine dose, which was injected subcutaneously together with topical imiquimod. Across visits V03 through V10, patients got a total of eight vaccinations, given in weeks 1, 3, 5, 7, 11, 15, 19 and 23. The donors had newly diagnosed IDH1-mutant astrocytomas of WHO grade 3 or 4 that showed loss of nuclear ATRX. The samples were drawn from NOA16, a multicentre, single-arm, open-label phase I trial in Germany that tested a mutant IDH1 peptide vaccine in humans for the first time. Genomic DNA for TCRB sequencing was isolated from EDTA blood with the DNeasy Blood and Tissue Kit. The library was generated by the immunoSEQ multiplex PCR assay. Rearranged TCR beta chain sequences were amplified with the hsTCRB Kit following the manufacturer's protocol. Sequencing of TCRB libraries was carried out on an Illumina MiSeq. As for how the authors treated the data: Demultiplexing, trimming and gene mapping were performed with the kit vendor's proprietary platform. Drawn from immuneACCESS, this table holds only the in-frame rearrangements with V and J called that TCRdb kept. Clones are partly lost; checked studies trace under half to an unresolved V gene and leave the rest unexplained. The DNA gave D and trimming, while V, J and clone size come from that table. This sample holds about 48,000 clones; around four fifths were observed only once. The ten most abundant clones make up around 6.7% of the sample.

Study-wide conclusions, independent of this receptor: Pseudoprogression seemed to be unrelated to changes in the top peripheral T cell clonotypes found by TCRB sequencing. Availability determined which PBMC samples were chosen for TCRB deep sequencing. Immune responses induced by the vaccine were seen in approximately 93% of patients across multiple MHC alleles. The authors noted that analyses of patient blood samples could not be reproduced because of sample limitations.

The CDR3 contains 17 residues, cysteine and phenylalanine counted. CDR3 DNA is the only sequence kept; it has 51 bases, read in frame from the first base. Taken from the germline V gene, the CDR1 and CDR2 loops are SNHLY and FYNNEI. The germline ends are 18 bases apart after V is trimmed by 6 bases and J by 0 bases. Note on this clone: What antigen it recognizes has not been identified. No base quality information exists; no much larger clone differs at one position.

The clonotype comes from a man aged 35-49 years with glioma. The sequencing here drew on PBMCs, taken from a glioma patient whose treatment included an IDH1 peptide vaccine. Here the chain combines TRBV2 and TRBJ1-5; the D gene is possibly TRBD1, with 6 bases matching. CDR3 reads: CASSALAQGLSNQPQHF. The nucleotides read TGTGCCAGCAGCGCCCTTGCACAGGGACTTAGCAATCAGCCCCAGCATTTT.